The source of this TCR beta chain is a study of blood T cell repertoires in COVID-19. Study information: T cells, B-cell-depleted T cells, or PBMCs provided the cDNA or gDNA that served as material.

This clone was observed a handful of times. Original processing notes: Reference gene primer amplification in the assay estimated nucleated cell counts. Profiling relied on immunoSEQ multiplex PCR, and the TCRdb table lists in-frame clones only, not all of them. The D gene and trimming were derived from the DNA, and the V and J assignments and clone size from that table. This sample has about 53,000 clones, with 65% to 90% found just once. Trimming pared 7 bases from V and 4 bases from J, leaving 10 bases between. The CDR3 is 12 residues long. The clonotype was recovered from a woman aged 80 or over with COVID-19, enrolled during active disease. Input material: peripheral blood. The chain combines TRBV12-3 or TRBV12-4 with TRBJ1-1, with D possibly TRBD1 on 5 matching bases. This CDR3 is CASTSGGTEAFF. The CDR3 bases are TGTGCCAGCACCTCGGGGGGCACTGAAGCTTTCTTT.